The clone carrying this TCR beta chain came up a few times. The germline CDR1 and CDR2 sequences are GTSNPN and SVGIG (reference sequence). The V gene end was trimmed by 2 bases and the J gene end by 7 bases; junction bases not matched to a gene: 8. The CDR3 consists of 15 residues. This specimen comes from a study of T cell changes during pregnancy in multiple sclerosis. Some clones are missing from TCRdb's copy, which holds only in-frame ones; the method was immunoSEQ multiplex PCR. The profile shows approximately 50,000 clones, about 93% of them singletons. The rearrangement uses TRBV30 and TRBJ1-2; 12 nucleotides line up with TRBD1. The material was CD4+ T cells from peripheral blood mononuclear cells, obtained after pregnancy. The TCR originated in a female donor with multiple sclerosis, enrolled in a pregnancy study. The DNA of the CDR3 is TGTGCCTGGAGTCTTCCGGGACAGGGGGCTTTTGGCTACACCTTC. This codes for CAWSLPGQGAFGYTF.